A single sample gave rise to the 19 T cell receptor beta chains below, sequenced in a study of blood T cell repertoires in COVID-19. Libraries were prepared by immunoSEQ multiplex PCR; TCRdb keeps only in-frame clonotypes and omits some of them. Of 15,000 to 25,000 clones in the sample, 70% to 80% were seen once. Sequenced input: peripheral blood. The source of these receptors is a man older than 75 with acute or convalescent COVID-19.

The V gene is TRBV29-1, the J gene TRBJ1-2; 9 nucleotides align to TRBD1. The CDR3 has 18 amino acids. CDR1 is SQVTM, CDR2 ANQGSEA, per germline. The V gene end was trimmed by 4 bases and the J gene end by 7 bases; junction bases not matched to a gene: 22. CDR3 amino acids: CSVVGDIATGQGLRGYTF. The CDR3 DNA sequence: TGCAGCGTTGTTGGTGATATTGCTACGGGACAGGGCTTGCGTGGCTACACCTTC.

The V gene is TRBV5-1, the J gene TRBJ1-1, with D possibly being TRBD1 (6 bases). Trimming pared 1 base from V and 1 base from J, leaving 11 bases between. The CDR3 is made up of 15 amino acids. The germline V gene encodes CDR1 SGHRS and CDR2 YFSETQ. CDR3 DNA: TGCGCCAGCAGCTTGACGACAGGTCCGAACACTGAAGCTTTCTTT. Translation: CASSLTTGPNTEAFF.

The CDR3 nucleotides are TGTGCCAGCAGCCAAGCAAGTACGGGAGCTTCCGCCAAAAACATTCAGTACTTC. Its protein product is CASSQASTGASAKNIQYF. The chain uses TRBV4-2 and TRBJ2-4; D may be TRBD2 (6 bases). The CDR3 is made up of 18 amino acids. Germline values: CDR1 LGHNA, CDR2 YNFKEQ. With 1 base removed from V and 1 base from J, the gap between germline ends came to 17 bases.

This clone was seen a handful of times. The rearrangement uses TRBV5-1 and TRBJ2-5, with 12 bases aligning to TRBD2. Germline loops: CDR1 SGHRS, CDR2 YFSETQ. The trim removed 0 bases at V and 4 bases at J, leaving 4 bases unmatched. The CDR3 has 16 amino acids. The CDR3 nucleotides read TGCGCCAGCAGCTTGGTTCTAGCGGGAGGGGCAGAGACCCAGTACTTC. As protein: CASSLVLAGGAETQYF.

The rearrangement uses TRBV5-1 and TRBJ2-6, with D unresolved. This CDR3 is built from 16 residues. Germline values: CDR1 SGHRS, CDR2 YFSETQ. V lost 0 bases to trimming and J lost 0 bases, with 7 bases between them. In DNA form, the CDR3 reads TGCGCCAGCAGCTTGGCTTTGAGCTCTGGGGCCAACGTCCTGACTTTC. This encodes CASSLALSSGANVLTF.

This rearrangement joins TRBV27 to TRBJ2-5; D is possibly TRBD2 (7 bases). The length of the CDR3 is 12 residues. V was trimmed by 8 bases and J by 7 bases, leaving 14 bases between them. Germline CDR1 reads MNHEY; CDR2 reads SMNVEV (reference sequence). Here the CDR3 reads CASGGAGVTQYF. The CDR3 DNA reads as TGTGCCAGCGGGGGGGCAGGGGTGACCCAGTACTTC.

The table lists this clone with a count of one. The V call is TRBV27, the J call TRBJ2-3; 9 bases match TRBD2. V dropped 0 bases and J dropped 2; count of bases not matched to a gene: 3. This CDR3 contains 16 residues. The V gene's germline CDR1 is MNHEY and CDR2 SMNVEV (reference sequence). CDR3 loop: CASSLSAGGSTDTQYF. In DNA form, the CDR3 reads TGTGCCAGCAGTTTATCAGCGGGAGGCTCCACAGATACGCAGTATTTT.

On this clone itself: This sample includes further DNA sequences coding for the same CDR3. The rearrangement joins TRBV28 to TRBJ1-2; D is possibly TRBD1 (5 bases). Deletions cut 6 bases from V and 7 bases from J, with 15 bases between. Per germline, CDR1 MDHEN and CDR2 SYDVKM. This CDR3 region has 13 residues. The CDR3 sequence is CASRTTGRGGYTF. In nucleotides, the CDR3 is TGTGCCAGCAGGACCACCGGGAGGGGTGGCTACACCTTC.

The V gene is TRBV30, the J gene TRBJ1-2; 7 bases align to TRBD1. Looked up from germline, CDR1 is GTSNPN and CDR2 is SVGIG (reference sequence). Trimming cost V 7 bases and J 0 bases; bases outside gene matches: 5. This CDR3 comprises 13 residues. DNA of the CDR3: TGTGCCTTAACAGGGGCCGCTAACTATGGCTACACCTTC. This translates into CALTGAANYGYTF.

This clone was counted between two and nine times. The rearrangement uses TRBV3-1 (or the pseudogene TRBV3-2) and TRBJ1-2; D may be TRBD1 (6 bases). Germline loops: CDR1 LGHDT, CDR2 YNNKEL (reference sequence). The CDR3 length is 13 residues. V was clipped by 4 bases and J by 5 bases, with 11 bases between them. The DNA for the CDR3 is TGTGCCAGCAGCCTAGGACAGTTGTATGGCTACACCTTC. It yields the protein CASSLGQLYGYTF.

In DNA form, the CDR3 reads TGTGCCAGCAGTGATACAGGGGCTAACTCTGGAAACACCATATATTTT. Amino acid sequence: CASSDTGANSGNTIYF. This chain joins TRBV2 and TRBJ1-3, with TRBD1 identical over 7 bases. Trimming removed 3 bases from V and 0 bases from J; junction bases left unmatched: 5. The germline V gene has CDR1 SNHLY and CDR2 FYNNEI. The CDR3 extends over 16 amino acids.

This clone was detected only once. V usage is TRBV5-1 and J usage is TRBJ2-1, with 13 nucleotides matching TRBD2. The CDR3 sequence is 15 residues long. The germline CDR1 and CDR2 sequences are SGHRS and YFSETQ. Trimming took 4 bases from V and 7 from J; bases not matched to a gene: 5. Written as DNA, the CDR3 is TGCGCCAGCAGCCGGACTAGCGGGAGTAGTAATGAGCAGTTCTTC. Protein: CASSRTSGSSNEQFF.

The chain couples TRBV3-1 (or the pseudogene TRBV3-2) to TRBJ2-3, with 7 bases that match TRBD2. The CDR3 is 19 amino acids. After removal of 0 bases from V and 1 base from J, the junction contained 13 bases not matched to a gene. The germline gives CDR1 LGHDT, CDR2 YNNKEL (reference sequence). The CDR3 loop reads CASSQESGGGRGRTDTQYF. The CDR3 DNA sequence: TGTGCCAGCAGCCAAGAGTCGGGTGGCGGGAGAGGGCGCACAGATACGCAGTATTTT.

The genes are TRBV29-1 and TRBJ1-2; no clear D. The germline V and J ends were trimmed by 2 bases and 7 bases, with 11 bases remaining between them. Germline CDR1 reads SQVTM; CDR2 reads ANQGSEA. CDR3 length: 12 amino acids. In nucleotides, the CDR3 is TGCAGCGTTGAAACGGGTAGAGGTGGCTACACCTTC. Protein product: CSVETGRGGYTF.

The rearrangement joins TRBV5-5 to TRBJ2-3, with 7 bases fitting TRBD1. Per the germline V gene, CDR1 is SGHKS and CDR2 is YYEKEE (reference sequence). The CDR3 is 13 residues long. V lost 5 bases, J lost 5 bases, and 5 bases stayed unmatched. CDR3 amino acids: CASRRTGGDTQYF. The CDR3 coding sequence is TGTGCCAGCAGACGGACAGGAGGAGATACGCAGTATTTT.

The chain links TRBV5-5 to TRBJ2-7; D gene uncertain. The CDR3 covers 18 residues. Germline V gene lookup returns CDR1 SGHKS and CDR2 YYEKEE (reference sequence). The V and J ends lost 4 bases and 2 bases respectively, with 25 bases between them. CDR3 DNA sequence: TGTGCCAGCAGCCCGGAAGGATCGCGGAGCCCCCTCGCCTACGAGCAGTACGTC. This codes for CASSPEGSRSPLAYEQYV.

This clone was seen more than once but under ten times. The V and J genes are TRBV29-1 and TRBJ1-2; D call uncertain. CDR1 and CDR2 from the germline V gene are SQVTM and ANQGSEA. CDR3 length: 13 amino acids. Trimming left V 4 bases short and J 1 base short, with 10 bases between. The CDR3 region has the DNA TGCAGCGTTGCTAGTCGGGGTAACTATGGCTACACCTTC. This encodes CSVASRGNYGYTF.

The CDR3: CASSRTSGGETQYF. Here the CDR3 DNA reads TGTGCCAGCAGCCGGACTAGCGGGGGAGAGACCCAGTACTTC. This sequence joins TRBV5-4 and TRBJ2-5; 13 bases line up with TRBD2. V shed 4 bases and J 4 bases; nucleotides not matched to a gene: 1. Germline CDR1 SGHNT, CDR2 YYREEE (reference sequence). The CDR3 runs 14 residues.

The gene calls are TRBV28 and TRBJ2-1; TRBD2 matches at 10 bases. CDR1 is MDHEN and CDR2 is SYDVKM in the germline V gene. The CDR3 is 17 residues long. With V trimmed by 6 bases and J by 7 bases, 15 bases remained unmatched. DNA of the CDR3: TGTGCCAGCAGGCTACCCCCTTTAGCGGGAGGAGTGAATGAGCAGTTCTTC. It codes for CASRLPPLAGGVNEQFF.